Judged by abundance, the clone carrying this T cell receptor (beta chain) is medium-sized. Its antigen is still unknown. Produced via immunoSEQ multiplex PCR; TCRdb's table is partial and in-frame only. This sample has approximately 89,000 clones, with approximately 90% found just once. Investigators merged groups given second doses at roughly 4 or roughly 12 weeks. This CDR3 is 14 amino acids long. The V end was cut by 5 bases, the J end by 4 bases, with 15 bases between. CDR1 MNHNY and CDR2 SVGAGI come from the germline V gene (reference sequence). The data belong to a study of T cell responses to AZD1222 COVID-19 vaccine. The study, taken as a whole, reports: Elevations in Spike-specific TCR breadth and depth followed administration of two AZD1222 doses. Repertoires were obtained solely post-peak T cell response. The donor cohort was predominantly white British with a female majority, and clonal diversity may have been underestimated.

This receptor was identified in an adult who received the AZD1222 COVID-19 vaccine. The source was peripheral blood, collected 28 days after the second AZD1222 dose. The chain joins TRBV6-6 to TRBJ2-7, with D perhaps TRBD1 (5 bases). The CDR3 DNA reads TGTGCCAGCAGTCCCGCTTCAGGGCAATACGAGCAGTACTTC. Protein sequence: CASSPASGQYEQYF.